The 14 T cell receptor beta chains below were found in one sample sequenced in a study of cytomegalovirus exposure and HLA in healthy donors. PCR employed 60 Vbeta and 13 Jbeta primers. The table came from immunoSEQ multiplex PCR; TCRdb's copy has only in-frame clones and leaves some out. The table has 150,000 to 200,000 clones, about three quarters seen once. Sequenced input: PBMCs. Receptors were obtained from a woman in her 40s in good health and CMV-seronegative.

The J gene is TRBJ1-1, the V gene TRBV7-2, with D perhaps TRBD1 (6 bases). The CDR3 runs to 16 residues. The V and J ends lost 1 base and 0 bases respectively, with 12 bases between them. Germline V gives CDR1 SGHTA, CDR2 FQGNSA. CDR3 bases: TGTGCCAGCAGCTTAGAAACAGGGCATATGAACACTGAAGCTTTCTTT. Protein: CASSLETGHMNTEAFF.

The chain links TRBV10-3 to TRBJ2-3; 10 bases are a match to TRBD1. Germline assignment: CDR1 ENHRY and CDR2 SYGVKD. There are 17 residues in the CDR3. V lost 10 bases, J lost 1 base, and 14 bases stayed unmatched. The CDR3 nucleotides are TGTGCCAGCCGGGACAGGGGCGGCGGAATGGGCACAGATACGCAGTATTTT. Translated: CASRDRGGGMGTDTQYF.

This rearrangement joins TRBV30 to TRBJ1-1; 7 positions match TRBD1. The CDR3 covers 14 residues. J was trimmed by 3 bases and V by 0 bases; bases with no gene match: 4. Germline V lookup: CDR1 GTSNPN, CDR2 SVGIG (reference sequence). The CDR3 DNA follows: TGTGCCTGGAGTGTCACAGGGGCGGACACTGAAGCTTTCTTT. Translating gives CAWSVTGADTEAFF.

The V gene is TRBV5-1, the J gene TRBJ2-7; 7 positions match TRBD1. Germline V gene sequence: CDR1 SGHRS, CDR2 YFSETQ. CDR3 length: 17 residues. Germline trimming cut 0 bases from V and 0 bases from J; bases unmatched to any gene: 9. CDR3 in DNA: TGCGCCAGCAGCTTGGAGGTGATGGGACAGTCCTCCTACGAGCAGTACTTC. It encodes CASSLEVMGQSSYEQYF.

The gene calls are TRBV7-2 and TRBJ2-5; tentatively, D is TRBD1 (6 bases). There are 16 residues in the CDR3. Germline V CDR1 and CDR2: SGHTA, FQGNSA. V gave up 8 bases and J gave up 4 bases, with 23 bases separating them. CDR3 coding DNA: TGTGCCAGCCAAGGCAGGGGTAGGCGCTCGGGAGAGACCCAGTACTTC. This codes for CASQGRGRRSGETQYF.

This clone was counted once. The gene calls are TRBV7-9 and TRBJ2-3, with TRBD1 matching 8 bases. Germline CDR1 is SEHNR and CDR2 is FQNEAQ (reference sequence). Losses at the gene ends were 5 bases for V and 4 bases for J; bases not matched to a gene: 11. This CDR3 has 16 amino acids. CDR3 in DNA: TGTGCCAGCAGCCCCAGGACAGGGAGAGGTCCAGATACGCAGTATTTT. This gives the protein CASSPRTGRGPDTQYF.

CDR3: CATSLREAYGYNEQFF. Written as DNA, the CDR3 is TGTGCCACCAGTCTAAGGGAGGCCTATGGGTACAATGAGCAGTTCTTC. This sequence joins TRBV15 and TRBJ2-1, with D perhaps matching TRBD2 (6 bases). CDR1 is LNHNV, CDR2 YYDKDF, per germline (reference sequence). The V end lost 6 bases, the J end lost 4 bases, and 19 bases lay between the germline ends. The CDR3 length is 16 residues.

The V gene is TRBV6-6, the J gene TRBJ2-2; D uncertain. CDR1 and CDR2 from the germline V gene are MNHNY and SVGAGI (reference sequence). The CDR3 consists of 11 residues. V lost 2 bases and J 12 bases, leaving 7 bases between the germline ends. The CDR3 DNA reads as TGTGCCAGCAGTTACGAGTTGCAGCTGTTTTTT. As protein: CASSYELQLFF.

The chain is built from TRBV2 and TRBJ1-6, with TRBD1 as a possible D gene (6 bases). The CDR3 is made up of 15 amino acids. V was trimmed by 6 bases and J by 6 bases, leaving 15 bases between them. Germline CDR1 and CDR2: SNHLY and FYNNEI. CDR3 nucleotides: TGTGCCAGCAGGGCCCCCGGGACACTTAATTCACCCCTCCACTTT. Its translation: CASRAPGTLNSPLHF.

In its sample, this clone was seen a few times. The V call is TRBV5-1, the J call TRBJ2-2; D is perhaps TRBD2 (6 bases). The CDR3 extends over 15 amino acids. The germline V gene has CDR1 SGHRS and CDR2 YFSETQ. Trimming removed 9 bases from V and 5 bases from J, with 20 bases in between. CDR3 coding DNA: TGCGCCACGACGGGAGCCGGACACCCGACCGGGGAGCTGTTTTTT. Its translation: CATTGAGHPTGELFF.

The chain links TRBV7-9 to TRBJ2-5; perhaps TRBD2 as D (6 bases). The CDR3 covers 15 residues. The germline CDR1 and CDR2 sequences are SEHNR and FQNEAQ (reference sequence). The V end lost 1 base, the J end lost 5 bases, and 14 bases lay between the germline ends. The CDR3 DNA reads TGTGCCAGCAGCTTAGGGGGACTGACGTTGGAGACCCAGTACTTC. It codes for CASSLGGLTLETQYF.

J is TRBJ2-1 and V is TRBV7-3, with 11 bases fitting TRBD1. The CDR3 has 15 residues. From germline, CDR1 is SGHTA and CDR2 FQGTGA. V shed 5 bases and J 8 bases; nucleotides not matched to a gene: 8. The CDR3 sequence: CASSQRTGGKDEQFF. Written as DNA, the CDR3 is TGTGCCAGCAGCCAAAGGACAGGGGGCAAGGATGAGCAGTTCTTC.

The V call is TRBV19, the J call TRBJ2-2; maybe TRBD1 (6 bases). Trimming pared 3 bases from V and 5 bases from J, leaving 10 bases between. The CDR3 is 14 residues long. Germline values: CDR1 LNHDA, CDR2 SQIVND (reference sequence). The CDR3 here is CASSITGITGELFF. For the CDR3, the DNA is TGTGCCAGTAGTATTACAGGGATAACCGGGGAGCTGTTTTTT.

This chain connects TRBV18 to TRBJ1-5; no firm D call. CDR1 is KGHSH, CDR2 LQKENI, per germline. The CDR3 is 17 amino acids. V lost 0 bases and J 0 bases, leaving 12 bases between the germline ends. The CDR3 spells CASSPPRNGISNQPQHF. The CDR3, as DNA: TGTGCCAGCTCACCACCACGAAACGGTATTAGCAATCAGCCCCAGCATTTT.